This TCR beta chain was documented in a study of blood T cell repertoires in COVID-19. Overall study: The samples span acute and convalescent COVID-19 from the United States, Italy and Spain. The cDNA or gDNA used as material had been derived from T cells, B-cell-depleted T cells, or PBMCs.

The V and J ends lost 5 bases and 9 bases respectively, with 11 bases between them. The CDR3 extends over 12 amino acids. Germline loops: CDR1 LNHDA, CDR2 SQIVND (reference sequence). Per the original methods: Amplified reference gene primers provided the basis for estimating nucleated cell counts. Produced via immunoSEQ multiplex PCR; TCRdb's table is partial and in-frame only. D and trimming come from the DNA, and the V and J calls and clone size come from that table. The repertoire holds about 110,000 clones, with around 86% as singletons. This clonotype was sampled from a woman in her seventies with acute or convalescent COVID-19. The sample comprised peripheral blood. The chain links TRBV19 to TRBJ2-1; D gene uncertain. The CDR3 DNA reads TGTGCCAGTAGTTTGCAACGTAGTGAGCAGTTCTTC. The encoded protein is CASSLQRSEQFF.